These T cell receptor beta chains were read from a single sample in a study of blood T cell repertoires in COVID-19. The table came from immunoSEQ multiplex PCR; TCRdb's copy has only in-frame clones and leaves some out. The data contain about 180,000 clones, 80% of them singletons. Sequencing was done on a sample of PBMCs or T cells enriched from blood (not recorded which). Receptor source: a man between 60 and 70 years old who had been exposed to COVID-19. CDR3s include the opening cysteine and the closing phenylalanine or tryptophan. Fields, in order: J gene, clone size, D gene, V gene, CDR3 DNA, CDR3 protein. The D gene is left open where the match is weak. Only part of the rows carry a size: once, few, many, or a class if the clone is expanded.

J: TRBJ1-2
size: -
D: -
V: TRBV24-1
DNA: TGTGCCACCAACGACAGAGCTAACTATGGCTACACCTTC
CDR3: CATNDRANYGYTF

J: TRBJ2-7
size: -
D: TRBD2
V: TRBV4-2
DNA: TGTGCCAGCAGCCAGCAAATGGGTAGCGGGCTCACCTACGAGCAGTACTTC
CDR3: CASSQQMGSGLTYEQYF

J: TRBJ1-1
size: -
D: -
V: TRBV19
DNA: TGTGCCAGTAGTGCCGACATGAACACTGAAGCTTTCTTT
CDR3: CASSADMNTEAFF

J: TRBJ1-1
size: -
D: -
V: TRBV15
DNA: TGTGCCACCACCACAGGGCGTGGGGACACTGAAGCTTTCTTT
CDR3: CATTTGRGDTEAFF

J: TRBJ1-5
size: -
D: TRBD1
V: TRBV19
DNA: TGTGCCACGCGACCGAGACAGGGCCATCAGCCCCAGCATTTT
CDR3: CATRPRQGHQPQHF

J: TRBJ2-7
size: -
D: -
V: TRBV27
DNA: TGTGCCAGCAGTTTAGACAGCCTTACGAAGCAGTACTTC
CDR3: CASSLDSLTKQYF

J: TRBJ1-1
size: -
D: TRBD1
V: TRBV29-1
DNA: TGCAGCATGAGCAGGGGGCGCGATACTGAAGCTTTCTTT
CDR3: CSMSRGRDTEAFF

J: TRBJ1-5
size: -
D: -
V: TRBV7-9
DNA: TGTGCCAGCAGCTTCCCCTCAGAGCCCCAGCATTTT
CDR3: CASSFPSEPQHF

J: TRBJ1-1
size: -
D: TRBD1
V: TRBV30
DNA: TGTGCCTGGGACCCGAACAGGGGCGGTCGGATGAACACTGAAGCTTTCTTT
CDR3: CAWDPNRGGRMNTEAFF

J: TRBJ2-7
size: -
D: TRBD2
V: TRBV27
DNA: TGTGCCAGCAGTTTCTCACCGGGAGGGGGCGAGCAGTACTTC
CDR3: CASSFSPGGGEQYF

J: TRBJ2-7
size: -
D: TRBD1
V: TRBV19
DNA: TGTGCCAGTAGCGCGACCACAGGGGGATCCTACGAGCAGTACTTC
CDR3: CASSATTGGSYEQYF

J: TRBJ1-4
size: -
D: TRBD1
V: TRBV10-2
DNA: TGCGCCAGCAGTGGGGACAGGGGAACTAATGAAAAACTGTTTTTT
CDR3: CASSGDRGTNEKLFF

J: TRBJ1-6
size: -
D: TRBD1
V: TRBV3-1/TRBV3-2
DNA: TGTGCCAGCAGCCGCCTGGGGACAGGGGGGAATTCACCCCTCCACTTT
CDR3: CASSRLGTGGNSPLHF

J: TRBJ2-3
size: -
D: TRBD2
V: TRBV6-4
DNA: TGTGCCAGCAGTAAAGGACTAGCGGGGCCCTCGGATACGCAGTATTTT
CDR3: CASSKGLAGPSDTQYF

J: TRBJ2-3
size: -
D: TRBD2
V: TRBV9
DNA: TGTGCCAGCAGCGGATCCGGGACTAGGACAGATACGCAGTATTTT
CDR3: CASSGSGTRTDTQYF

J: TRBJ2-6
size: -
D: TRBD1
V: TRBV4-1
DNA: TGCGCCAGCAGCCAAGATCGAGGCCAGGGGGTGCGCTCTGGGGCCAACGTCCTGACTTTC
CDR3: CASSQDRGQGVRSGANVLTF

J: TRBJ2-7
size: -
D: TRBD1
V: TRBV7-2
DNA: TGTGCCAGCAGCACCCGGACAGGCGGATACGAGCAGTACTTC
CDR3: CASSTRTGGYEQYF

J: TRBJ2-7
size: -
D: -
V: TRBV21-1
DNA: TGTGCCAGCAGCCTCCATGAACCGTTAGCGGGAGCGGGCTACGAGCAGTACTTC
CDR3: CASSLHEPLAGAGYEQYF

J: TRBJ2-3
size: -
D: TRBD2
V: TRBV7-2
DNA: TGTGCCAGCAGCACGGGACTAGCGGGAGGCACAGATACGCAGTATTTT
CDR3: CASSTGLAGGTDTQYF

J: TRBJ2-1
size: once
D: -
V: TRBV29-1
DNA: TGCAGCGTTGATTTCGGGAGTACTTTGGGTTACAATGAGCAGTTCTTC
CDR3: CSVDFGSTLGYNEQFF

J: TRBJ1-1
size: -
D: TRBD1
V: TRBV6-5
DNA: TGTGCCAGCAGTTACCTCCCGGGACAGGGGAACACTGAAGCTTTCTTT
CDR3: CASSYLPGQGNTEAFF

J: TRBJ2-1
size: -
D: -
V: TRBV5-1
DNA: TGCGCCAGCAGCCCACAGGGCAGGGTTTCCTACAATGAGCAGTTCTTC
CDR3: CASSPQGRVSYNEQFF

J: TRBJ1-1
size: -
D: -
V: TRBV20-1
DNA: TGCAGTGCTAGTCTCAGTGGCGGGGCCACTGAAGCTTTCTTT
CDR3: CSASLSGGATEAFF

J: TRBJ2-1
size: -
D: TRBD2
V: TRBV7-2
DNA: TGTGCCAGCAGCTTAGCCGGGGGGGGCTCCTACAATGAGCAGTTCTTC
CDR3: CASSLAGGGSYNEQFF

J: TRBJ1-1
size: -
D: -
V: TRBV7-9
DNA: TGTGCCAGCAGCTTGACCGGGCGGGTGAAGGCTTTCTTT
CDR3: CASSLTGRVKAFF

J: TRBJ2-2
size: -
D: TRBD2
V: TRBV19
DNA: TGTGCCAGTAGTATAATGCTAGCGGGACGTACCGGGGAGCTGTTTTTT
CDR3: CASSIMLAGRTGELFF

J: TRBJ1-3
size: -
D: -
V: TRBV11-2
DNA: TGTGCCAGCAGCTTACAGGGGTTCTCTGGAAACACCATATATTTT
CDR3: CASSLQGFSGNTIYF

J: TRBJ1-2
size: -
D: -
V: TRBV3-1/TRBV3-2
DNA: TGTGCCAGCAGCCATGAAAAGAGGCGCTACACCTTC
CDR3: CASSHEKRRYTF

J: TRBJ1-6
size: -
D: TRBD1
V: TRBV27
DNA: TGTGCCAGCAGTTTAGAGGGACAGCATAATTCACCCCTCCACTTT
CDR3: CASSLEGQHNSPLHF

J: TRBJ2-7
size: -
D: -
V: TRBV21-1
DNA: TGTGCCAGCAGCGCCAGACAGGAACACACTTCCTACGAGCAGTACTTC
CDR3: CASSARQEHTSYEQYF

J: TRBJ2-7
size: -
D: -
V: TRBV5-1
DNA: TGCGCCAGCACCCAGGGACAAGGGAGCTACGAGCAGTACTTC
CDR3: CASTQGQGSYEQYF

J: TRBJ1-1
size: -
D: -
V: TRBV7-3
DNA: TGTGCCAGCAGCCGCGTGTGGAGCACTGAAGCTTTCTTT
CDR3: CASSRVWSTEAFF

J: TRBJ2-1
size: -
D: TRBD1
V: TRBV7-6
DNA: TGTGCCAGCAGCCGAACGACAGGGGGCACGGGTAGGAATGAGCAGTTCTTC
CDR3: CASSRTTGGTGRNEQFF

J: TRBJ1-2
size: -
D: -
V: TRBV4-1
DNA: TGCGCCAGCAGCCAAGAAAGTGGGGGGGCGGTCTATGGCTACACCTTC
CDR3: CASSQESGGAVYGYTF

J: TRBJ2-1
size: -
D: TRBD2
V: TRBV3-1/TRBV3-2
DNA: TGTGCCAGCAGCCACCAAGACGGGAGGGGTGAGCAGTTCTTC
CDR3: CASSHQDGRGEQFF

J: TRBJ1-1
size: -
D: -
V: TRBV19
DNA: TGTGCCAGTAGTATAACGGGCGGGCGGACGTCTGAAGCTTTCTTT
CDR3: CASSITGGRTSEAFF

J: TRBJ2-7
size: -
D: TRBD2
V: TRBV4-1
DNA: TGCGCCAGCAGCCGCGAACTAGCGCGCTCCTACGAGCAGTACTTC
CDR3: CASSRELARSYEQYF

J: TRBJ1-4
size: -
D: -
V: TRBV5-5
DNA: TGTGCCAGCAGCCCTTACTTTGGGACAACGGGTGAAAAACTGTTTTTT
CDR3: CASSPYFGTTGEKLFF

J: TRBJ1-4
size: few
D: -
V: TRBV30
DNA: TGTGCCTGGAGTCACTCTAATGAAAAACTGTTTTTT
CDR3: CAWSHSNEKLFF

J: TRBJ2-1
size: few
D: TRBD2
V: TRBV30
DNA: TGTGCCTGGAGTAGGGCTAGCGGGAGATTCGATGATGAGCAGTTCTTC
CDR3: CAWSRASGRFDDEQFF

J: TRBJ1-6
size: -
D: -
V: TRBV19
DNA: TGTGCCAGTAGGGAACGAGGGAATTCACCCCTCCACTTT
CDR3: CASRERGNSPLHF

J: TRBJ1-2
size: -
D: -
V: TRBV4-1
DNA: TGCGCCAGCAGCCAAGATGGCACCCCGAGGGACTATGGCTACACCTTC
CDR3: CASSQDGTPRDYGYTF

J: TRBJ1-5
size: -
D: TRBD1
V: TRBV28
DNA: TGTGCCAGCAGTCCTCAGGGGGGTTTTAGCAATCAGCCCCAGCATTTT
CDR3: CASSPQGGFSNQPQHF

J: TRBJ1-2
size: many
D: -
V: TRBV4-1
DNA: TGCGCCAGCAGCCAAGATGGTTCACAGACTAACTATGGCTACACCTTC
CDR3: CASSQDGSQTNYGYTF

J: TRBJ2-1
size: -
D: TRBD2
V: TRBV5-4
DNA: TGTGCCAGCAGCTTACCGGGACTAGCGGAACAAGCAATGCAGTTCTTC
CDR3: CASSLPGLAEQAMQFF

J: TRBJ1-1
size: -
D: -
V: TRBV15
DNA: TGTGCCACCAGCAGAGATCGGACTGATATTGAAGCTTTCTTT
CDR3: CATSRDRTDIEAFF

J: TRBJ2-7
size: -
D: -
V: TRBV21-1
DNA: TGTGCAAGAAAGGGTAGCGGGGGGATCTACGAGCAGTACTTC
CDR3: CARKGSGGIYEQYF

J: TRBJ2-3
size: few
D: TRBD1
V: TRBV10-1
DNA: TGCGCCAGCAGTGAGTCACTCGGGACAGGGGGGCAGCCGCAGTATTTT
CDR3: CASSESLGTGGQPQYF

J: TRBJ1-1
size: -
D: TRBD1
V: TRBV28
DNA: TGTGCCAGCGGGGGACAGTTGAACACTGAAGCTTTCTTT
CDR3: CASGGQLNTEAFF

J: TRBJ2-7
size: -
D: -
V: TRBV25-1
DNA: TGTGCCAGCAGTGAGGGGCTTTACGAGCAGTACTTC
CDR3: CASSEGLYEQYF

J: TRBJ1-1
size: once
D: TRBD1
V: TRBV19
DNA: TGTGCCAGTAGTATCCCGGGACAGCCGAACACTGAAGCTTTCTTT
CDR3: CASSIPGQPNTEAFF

J: TRBJ1-1
size: -
D: TRBD1
V: TRBV27
DNA: TGTGCCAGCAGAAGGGACAGGGGGACTACTGAAGCTTTCTTT
CDR3: CASRRDRGTTEAFF